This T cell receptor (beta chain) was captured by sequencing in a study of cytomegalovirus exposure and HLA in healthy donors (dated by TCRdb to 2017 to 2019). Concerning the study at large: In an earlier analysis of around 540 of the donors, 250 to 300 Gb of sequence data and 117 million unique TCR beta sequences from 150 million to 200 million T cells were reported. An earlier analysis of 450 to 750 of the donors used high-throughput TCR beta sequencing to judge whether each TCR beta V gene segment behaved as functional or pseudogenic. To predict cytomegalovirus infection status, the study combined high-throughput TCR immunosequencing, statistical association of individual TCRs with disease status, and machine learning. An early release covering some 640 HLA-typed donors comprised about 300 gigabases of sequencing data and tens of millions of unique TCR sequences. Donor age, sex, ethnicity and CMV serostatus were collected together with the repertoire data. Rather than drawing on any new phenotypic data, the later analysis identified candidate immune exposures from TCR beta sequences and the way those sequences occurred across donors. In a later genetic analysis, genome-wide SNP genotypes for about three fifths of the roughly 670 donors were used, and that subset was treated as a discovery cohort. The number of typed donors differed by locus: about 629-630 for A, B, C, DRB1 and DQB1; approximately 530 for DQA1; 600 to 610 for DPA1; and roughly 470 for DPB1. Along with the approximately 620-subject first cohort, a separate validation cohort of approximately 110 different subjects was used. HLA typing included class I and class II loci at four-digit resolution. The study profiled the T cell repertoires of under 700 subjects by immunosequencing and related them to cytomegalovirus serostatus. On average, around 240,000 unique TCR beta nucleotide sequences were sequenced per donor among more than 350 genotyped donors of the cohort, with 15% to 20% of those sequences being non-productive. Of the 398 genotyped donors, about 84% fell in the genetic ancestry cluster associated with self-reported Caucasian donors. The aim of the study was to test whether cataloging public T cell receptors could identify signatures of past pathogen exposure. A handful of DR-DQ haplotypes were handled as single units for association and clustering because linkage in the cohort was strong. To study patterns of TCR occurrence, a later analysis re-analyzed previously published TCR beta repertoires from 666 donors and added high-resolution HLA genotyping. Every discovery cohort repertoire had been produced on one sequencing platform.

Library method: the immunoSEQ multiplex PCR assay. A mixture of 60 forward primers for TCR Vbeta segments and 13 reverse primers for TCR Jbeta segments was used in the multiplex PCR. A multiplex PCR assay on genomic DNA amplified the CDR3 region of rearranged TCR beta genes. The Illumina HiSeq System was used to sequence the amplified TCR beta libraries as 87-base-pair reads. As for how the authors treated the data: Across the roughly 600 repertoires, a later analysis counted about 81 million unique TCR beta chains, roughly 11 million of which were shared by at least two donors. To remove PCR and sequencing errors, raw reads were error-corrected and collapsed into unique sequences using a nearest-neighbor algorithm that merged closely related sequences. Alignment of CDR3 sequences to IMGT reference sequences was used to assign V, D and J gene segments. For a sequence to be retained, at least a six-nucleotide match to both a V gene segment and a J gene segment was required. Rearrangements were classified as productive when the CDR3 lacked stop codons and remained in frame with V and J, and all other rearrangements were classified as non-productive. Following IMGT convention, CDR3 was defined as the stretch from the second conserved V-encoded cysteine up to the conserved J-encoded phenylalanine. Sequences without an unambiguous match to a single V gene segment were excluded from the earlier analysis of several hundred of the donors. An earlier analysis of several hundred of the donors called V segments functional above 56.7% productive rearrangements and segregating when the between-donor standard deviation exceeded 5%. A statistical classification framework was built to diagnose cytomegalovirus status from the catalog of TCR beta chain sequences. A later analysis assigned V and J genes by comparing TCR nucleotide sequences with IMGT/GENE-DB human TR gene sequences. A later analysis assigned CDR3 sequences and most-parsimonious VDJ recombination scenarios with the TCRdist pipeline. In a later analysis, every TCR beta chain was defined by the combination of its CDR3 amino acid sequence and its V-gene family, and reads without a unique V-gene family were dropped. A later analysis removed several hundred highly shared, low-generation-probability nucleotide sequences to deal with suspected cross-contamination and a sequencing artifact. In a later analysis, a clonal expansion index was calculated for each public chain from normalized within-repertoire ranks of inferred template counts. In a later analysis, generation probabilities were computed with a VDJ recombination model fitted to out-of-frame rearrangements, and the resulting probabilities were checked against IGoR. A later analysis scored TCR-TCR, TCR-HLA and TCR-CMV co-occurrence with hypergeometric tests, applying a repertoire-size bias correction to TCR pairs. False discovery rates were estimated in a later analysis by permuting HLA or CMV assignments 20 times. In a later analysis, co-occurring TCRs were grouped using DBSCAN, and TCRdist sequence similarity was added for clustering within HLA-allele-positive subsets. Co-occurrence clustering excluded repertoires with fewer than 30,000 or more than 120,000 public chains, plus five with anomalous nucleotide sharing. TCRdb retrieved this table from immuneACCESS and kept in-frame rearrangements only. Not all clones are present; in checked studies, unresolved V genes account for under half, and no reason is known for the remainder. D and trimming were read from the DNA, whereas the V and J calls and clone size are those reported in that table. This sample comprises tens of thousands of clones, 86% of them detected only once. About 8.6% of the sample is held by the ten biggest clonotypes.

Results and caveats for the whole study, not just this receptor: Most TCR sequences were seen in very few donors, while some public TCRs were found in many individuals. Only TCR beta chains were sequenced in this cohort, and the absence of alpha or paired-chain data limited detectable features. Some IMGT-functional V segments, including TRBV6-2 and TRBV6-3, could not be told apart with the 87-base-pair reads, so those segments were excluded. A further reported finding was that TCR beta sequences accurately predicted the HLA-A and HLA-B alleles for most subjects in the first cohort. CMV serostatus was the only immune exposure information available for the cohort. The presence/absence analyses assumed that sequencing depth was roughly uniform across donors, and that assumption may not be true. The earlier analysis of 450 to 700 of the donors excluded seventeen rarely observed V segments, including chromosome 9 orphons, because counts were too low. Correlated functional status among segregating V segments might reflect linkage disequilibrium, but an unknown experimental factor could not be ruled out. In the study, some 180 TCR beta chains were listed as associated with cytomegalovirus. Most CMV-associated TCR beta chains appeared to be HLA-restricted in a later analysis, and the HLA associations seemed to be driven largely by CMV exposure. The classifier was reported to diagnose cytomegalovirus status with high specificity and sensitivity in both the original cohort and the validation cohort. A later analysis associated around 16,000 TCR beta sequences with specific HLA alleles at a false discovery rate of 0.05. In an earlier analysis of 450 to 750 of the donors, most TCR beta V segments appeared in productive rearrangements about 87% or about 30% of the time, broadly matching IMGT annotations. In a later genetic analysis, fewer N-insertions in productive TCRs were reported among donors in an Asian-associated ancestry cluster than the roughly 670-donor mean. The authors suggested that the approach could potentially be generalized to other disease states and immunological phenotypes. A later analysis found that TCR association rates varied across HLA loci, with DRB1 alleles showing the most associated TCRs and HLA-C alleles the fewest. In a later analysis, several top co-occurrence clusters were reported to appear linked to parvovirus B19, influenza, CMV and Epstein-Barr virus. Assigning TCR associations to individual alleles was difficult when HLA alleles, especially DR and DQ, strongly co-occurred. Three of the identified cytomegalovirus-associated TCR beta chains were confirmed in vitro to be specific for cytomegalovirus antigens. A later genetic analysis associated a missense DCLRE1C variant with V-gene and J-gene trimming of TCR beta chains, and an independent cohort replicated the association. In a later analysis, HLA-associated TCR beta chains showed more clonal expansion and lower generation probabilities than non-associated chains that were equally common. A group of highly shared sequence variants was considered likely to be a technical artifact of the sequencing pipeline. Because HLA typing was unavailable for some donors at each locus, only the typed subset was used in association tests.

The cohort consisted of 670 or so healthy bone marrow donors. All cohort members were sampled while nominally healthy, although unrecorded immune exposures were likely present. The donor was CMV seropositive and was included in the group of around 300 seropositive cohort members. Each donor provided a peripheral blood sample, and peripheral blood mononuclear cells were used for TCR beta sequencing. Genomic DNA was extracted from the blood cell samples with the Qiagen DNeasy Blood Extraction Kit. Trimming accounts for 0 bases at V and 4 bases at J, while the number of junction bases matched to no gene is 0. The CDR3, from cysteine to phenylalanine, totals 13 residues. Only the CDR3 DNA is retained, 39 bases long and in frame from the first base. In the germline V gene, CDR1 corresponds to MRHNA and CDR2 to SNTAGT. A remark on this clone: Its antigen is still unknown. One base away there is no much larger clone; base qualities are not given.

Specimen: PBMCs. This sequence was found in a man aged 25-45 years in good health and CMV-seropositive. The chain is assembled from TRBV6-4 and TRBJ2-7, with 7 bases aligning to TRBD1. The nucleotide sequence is TGTGCCAGCAGTGACTCACAGGGGTACGAGCAGTACTTC. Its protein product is CASSDSQGYEQYF.